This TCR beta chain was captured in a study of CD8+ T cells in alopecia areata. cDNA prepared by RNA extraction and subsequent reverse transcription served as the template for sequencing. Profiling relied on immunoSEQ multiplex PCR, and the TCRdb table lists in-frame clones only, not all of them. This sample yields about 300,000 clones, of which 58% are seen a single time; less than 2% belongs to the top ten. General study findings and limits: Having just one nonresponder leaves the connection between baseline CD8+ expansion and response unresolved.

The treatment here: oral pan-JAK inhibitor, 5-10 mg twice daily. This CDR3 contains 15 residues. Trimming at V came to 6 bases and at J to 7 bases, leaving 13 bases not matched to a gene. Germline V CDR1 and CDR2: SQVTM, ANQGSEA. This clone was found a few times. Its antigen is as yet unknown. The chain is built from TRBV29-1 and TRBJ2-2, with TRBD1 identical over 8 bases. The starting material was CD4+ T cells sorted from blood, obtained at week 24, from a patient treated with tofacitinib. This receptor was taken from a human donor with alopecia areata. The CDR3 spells CSVIGQGIFFGELFF. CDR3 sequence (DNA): TGCAGCGTGATCGGACAGGGAATCTTTTTCGGGGAGCTGTTTTTT.